This TCR beta chain originates from a study of cytomegalovirus exposure and HLA in healthy donors (dated by TCRdb to the late 2010s). About the investigation overall: According to an earlier analysis of a few hundred of the donors, some 170 million T cells yielded approximately 120 million unique TCR beta sequences and about 280 Gb of sequence data. To study patterns of TCR occurrence, a later analysis re-analyzed previously published TCR beta repertoires from 666 donors and added high-resolution HLA genotyping. Typing coverage varied by locus: 629-630 donors for A, B, C, DRB1 and DQB1; approximately 520 for DQA1; around 610 for DPA1; more than 450 for DPB1. An early release covering roughly 600 HLA-typed donors comprised approximately 290 gigabases of sequencing data and tens of millions of unique TCR sequences. The genetic ancestry cluster associated with self-reported Caucasian donors included approximately 85% of the 300 to 400 genotyped donors. The study aimed to test whether signatures of past pathogen exposure could be identified by cataloging public T cell receptors. Using immunosequencing, the study profiled T cell repertoires from some 670 subjects and related those repertoires to cytomegalovirus serostatus. To predict cytomegalovirus infection status, the study brought together high-throughput TCR immunosequencing, statistical association of individual TCRs with disease status, and machine learning. Along with the approximately 600-subject first cohort, a separate validation cohort of over a hundred different subjects was used. All discovery cohort repertoires had been generated using a single sequencing platform. A later genetic analysis took genome-wide SNP genotypes for about three fifths of the 666 donors and used that subset as a discovery cohort. In the later analysis, no new phenotypic data were used to find candidate immune exposures; instead, reliance was placed on TCR beta sequences and their occurrence across donors. An earlier analysis of 587 of the donors used high-throughput TCR beta sequencing to judge whether each TCR beta V gene segment behaved as functional or pseudogenic. A few DR-DQ haplotypes were handled as single units for association and clustering because linkage in the cohort was strong. Among around 400 genotyped donors of the cohort, an average of about 240,000 unique TCR beta nucleotide sequences were sequenced per donor, 15% to 20% of them non-productive. Donor age, sex, ethnicity and CMV serostatus were compiled together with the repertoire data. Class I and class II HLA loci were covered by the typing at four-digit resolution. Study-wide findings and limitations: Linkage disequilibrium might explain the correlated functional status among segregating V segments, but an unknown experimental factor could not be ruled out. A later genetic analysis associated a missense DCLRE1C variant with V-gene and J-gene trimming of TCR beta chains, and an independent cohort replicated the association. In a later analysis, several top co-occurrence clusters were reported to appear linked to parvovirus B19, influenza, CMV and Epstein-Barr virus. Because HLA typing was missing for some donors at each locus, association tests included only the typed subset. Across donors, most TCR sequences were observed very rarely, whereas some public TCRs were present in many individuals. A later genetic analysis reported fewer N-insertions in productive TCRs among donors in an Asian-associated ancestry cluster than the roughly 650-donor mean. Specific HLA alleles were associated with roughly 16,000 TCR beta sequences at a false discovery rate of 0.05 in a later analysis. A cluster of highly shared sequence variants was judged likely to be a technical artifact of the sequencing pipeline. According to a later analysis, most CMV-associated TCR beta chains appeared to be HLA-restricted, and the HLA associations seemed to be driven largely by CMV exposure. A further reported finding was that TCR beta sequences accurately predicted the HLA-A and HLA-B alleles for most subjects in the first cohort. In vitro tests confirmed that a few of the cytomegalovirus-associated TCR beta chains recognize cytomegalovirus antigens. For the cohort, immune exposure information was limited to CMV serostatus. In a later analysis, TCR association rates were found to vary across HLA loci, with the most associated TCRs seen for DRB1 alleles and the fewest for HLA-C alleles. Because counts were too low, about 15 rarely observed V segments, including chromosome 9 orphons, were left out of the earlier analysis of some 600 of the donors. In an earlier analysis of some 550 of the donors, most TCR beta V segments were observed in productive rearrangements about 90% or about 30% of the time, broadly matching IMGT annotations. Strong co-occurrence of HLA alleles, especially DR and DQ, made assigning TCR associations to individual alleles difficult. According to the authors, the approach could potentially be generalized to other disease states and immunological phenotypes. The study listed 164 TCR beta chains as associated with cytomegalovirus. The classifier was reported to diagnose cytomegalovirus status with high specificity and sensitivity in both the original cohort and the validation cohort. Some IMGT-functional V segments, including TRBV6-2 and TRBV6-3, could not be told apart with the 87-base-pair reads, so those segments were excluded. Only TCR beta chains were sequenced in this cohort, and the absence of alpha or paired-chain data limited detectable features. A later analysis found that HLA-associated TCR beta chains were more clonally expanded and had lower generation probabilities than equally common non-associated chains. Presence/absence analyses assumed roughly uniform sequencing depth across donors, an assumption that may not hold.

As regards this clone: The target of this receptor is not known. No much larger clone exists at a distance of one base, and base qualities are not known.

The cohort comprised some 680 healthy bone marrow donors. At the time of sampling, all cohort members were nominally healthy, though unrecorded immune exposures were likely present. The donor tested CMV seronegative, placing the donor among the 350 to 400 seronegative members of the cohort. Every donor gave a peripheral blood sample, and the peripheral blood mononuclear cells from that sample were used for TCR beta sequencing. The Qiagen DNeasy Blood Extraction Kit was used to extract genomic DNA from the blood cell samples. The V end loses 4 bases and the J end loses 2 bases, and a stretch of 11 bases separates them. CDR1 and CDR2 were assigned from the germline V gene as MGHRA and YSYEKL. Spanning cysteine to phenylalanine, the CDR3 consists of 14 amino acids. Only the CDR3 DNA is retained, 42 bases long and in frame from the first base. The method was the immunoSEQ multiplex PCR assay. For the multiplex PCR, a mixture combining 60 forward primers for TCR Vbeta segments and 13 reverse primers for TCR Jbeta segments was used. The CDR3 region of rearranged TCR beta genes was amplified from genomic DNA by a multiplex PCR assay. Amplified TCR beta libraries were sequenced as 87-base-pair reads on the Illumina HiSeq System. From the authors' description of their analysis: A later analysis tallied around 80 million unique TCR beta chains across the 666 repertoires, and some 10 million of those chains were shared by two or more donors. A nearest-neighbor algorithm error-corrected the raw reads and collapsed the reads into unique sequences, merging closely related sequences to remove PCR and sequencing errors. Alignment of CDR3 sequences to IMGT reference sequences was used to assign V, D and J gene segments. For a sequence to be retained, a match of at least six nucleotides to both a V gene segment and a J gene segment was required. A rearrangement counted as productive if the CDR3 had no stop codons and remained in frame with V and J, and every other rearrangement counted as non-productive. CDR3 was defined according to IMGT convention as the region running from the second conserved V-encoded cysteine to the conserved J-encoded phenylalanine. The earlier analysis of about 610 of the donors excluded any sequence lacking an unambiguous match to a single V gene segment. An earlier analysis of 450 to 650 of the donors called V segments functional above 56.7% productive rearrangements and segregating when the between-donor standard deviation exceeded 5%. A statistical classification framework was developed to diagnose cytomegalovirus status using the catalog of TCR beta chain sequences. V and J gene assignment, in a later analysis, came from comparing TCR nucleotide sequences with IMGT/GENE-DB human TR gene sequences. The TCRdist pipeline was used in a later analysis to assign CDR3 sequences and most-parsimonious VDJ recombination scenarios. A later analysis defined each TCR beta chain by its CDR3 amino acid sequence plus V-gene family, and excluded reads lacking a unique V-gene family. In a later analysis, some 600 highly shared, low-generation-probability nucleotide sequences were removed to address suspected cross-contamination and a sequencing artifact. A later analysis calculated a clonal expansion index for each public chain from normalized within-repertoire ranks of inferred template counts. In a later analysis, generation probabilities were computed using a VDJ recombination model fitted to out-of-frame rearrangements, and the results were checked against IGoR. In a later analysis, hypergeometric tests were used to score TCR-TCR, TCR-HLA and TCR-CMV co-occurrence, with a repertoire-size bias correction applied to TCR pairs. To estimate false discovery rates, a later analysis permuted the HLA or CMV assignments 20 times. A later analysis grouped co-occurring TCRs with DBSCAN, adding TCRdist sequence similarity when clustering within HLA-allele-positive subsets. Co-occurrence clustering excluded repertoires with fewer than 30,000 or more than 120,000 public chains, plus five with anomalous nucleotide sharing. Sourced from immuneACCESS, this table was stored by TCRdb with only in-frame sequences that have V and J called. A share of the clones is absent; for the studies checked, an unresolved V gene accounts for under half, and the remainder has no known explanation. The DNA gave D and trimming, while V, J and clone size come from that table. Counted in this sample were under 200,000 clones; over 60% of them appeared once. The ten largest clones represent approximately 3.1% of the sample.

The chain was built from TRBV4-1 and TRBJ2-5; the D gene is perhaps TRBD2, from 5 matching bases. The receptor was derived from a woman between 40 and 50 years old in good health and CMV-seronegative. Input material: PBMCs. For the CDR3, the sequence is CASSPTDFQETQYF. The DNA reads as follows: TGCGCCAGCAGCCCCACGGACTTTCAAGAGACCCAGTACTTC.